This T cell receptor beta chain emerged from a study of shared clonotypes between healthy human individuals. Study observations and caveats: The four-donor shared clonotypes exceeded non-shared clonotypes in generation probability, with non-shared ones scoring lower. Tissue TCR repertoires likely differ from these blood-only repertoires.

A word on this clone: Its target is not known.

The CDR3 contains 16 residues. From germline, CDR1 is MNHEY and CDR2 SMNVEV (reference sequence). The trim removed 6 bases at V and 2 bases at J, leaving 8 bases unmatched. Source study methods: Filtering of immunoSEQ junctional sequences could not match full-length read filtering. Libraries were prepared by immunoSEQ multiplex PCR; TCRdb keeps only in-frame clonotypes and omits some of them. Clonal size and the V and J genes are those of that table, whereas D and trimming came from the DNA. The sample consists of over 800,000 clones, around 93% of them appearing once. CD45RO-negative cells were positively selected for CCR7, leaving out terminally differentiated effector memory CD45RA+ cells. Donors were Caucasian adults residing in Nashville, Tennessee, USA.

This TCR derives from a man in his thirties or forties in good health. The chain recombines TRBV27 with TRBJ1-5; 9 bases agree with TRBD1. The material sequenced was naive CD8+ T cells sorted from blood. The CDR3 DNA reads as TGTGCCAGCAGACAGGGGGCTGTTCTGGGCAATCAGCCCCAGCATTTT. Translating it yields CASRQGAVLGNQPQHF.